This TCR beta chain was obtained from a study of shared clonotypes between healthy human individuals. For the study at large: Three plates each covered CD4 naive and memory; CD8 naive two, CD8 memory one.

With regard to this clone: The antigen is not known. Additional DNA sequences in this sample encode the identical CDR3.

As processed by the authors: Owing to the provision of junction-only sequences devoid of quality scores by immunoSEQ, filtering differed. Assay used: immunoSEQ multiplex PCR; TCRdb lists only in-frame clones, some missing. V, J and clone size reflect that table, while D and trimming were determined from the DNA. The table records more than 2 million clones, 95% of them present only once. CDR1 and CDR2 from the germline V gene are MGHRA and YSYEKL. The CDR3 is made up of 15 amino acids. The V end lost 2 bases, the J end lost 4 bases, and 11 bases lay between the germline ends. Study-wide results and limits: Tissue TCR repertoires likely differ from these blood-only repertoires.

The sample comprised naive CD4+ T cells sorted from blood. Subset given: CD45RA+ positively selected. The receptor's source is a man aged 18 to 29 in good health. The J gene is TRBJ1-4, the V gene TRBV4-1; maybe TRBD1 (5 bases). CDR3: CASSQTGTGNEKLFF. CDR3 in DNA: TGCGCCAGCAGCCAAACCGGGACGGGTAATGAAAAACTGTTTTTT.